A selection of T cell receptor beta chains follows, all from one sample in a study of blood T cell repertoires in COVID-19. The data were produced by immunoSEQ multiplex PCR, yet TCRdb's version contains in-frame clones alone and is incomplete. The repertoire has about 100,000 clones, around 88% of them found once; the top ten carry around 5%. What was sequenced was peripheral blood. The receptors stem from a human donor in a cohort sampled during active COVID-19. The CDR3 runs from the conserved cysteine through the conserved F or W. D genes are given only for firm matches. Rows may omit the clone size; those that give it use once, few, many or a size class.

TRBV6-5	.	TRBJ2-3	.	TGTGCCAGCAGTCCGCAGGGGAGGGGCACAGATACGCAGTATTTT	CASSPQGRGTDTQYF
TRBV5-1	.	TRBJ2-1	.	TGCGCCAGCAGCTTGGTGGTCACGAGCTCCTACAATGAGCAGTTCTTC	CASSLVVTSSYNEQFF
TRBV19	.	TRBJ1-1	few	TGTGCCAGCCTGAACAGGGAGAGGTTGAACACTGAAGCTTTCTTT	CASLNRERLNTEAFF
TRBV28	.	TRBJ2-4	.	TGTGCCAGCAGAGCCAGCGGACTAGCCAAAAACATTCAGTACTTC	CASRASGLAKNIQYF
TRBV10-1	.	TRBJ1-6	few	TGCGCCAGCAGTGTGACAAGAGATTCACCCCTCCACTTT	CASSVTRDSPLHF
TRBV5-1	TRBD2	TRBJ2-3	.	TGCGCCAGCAGCTTGGTGGGCGGGAGAGAAGATACGCAGTATTTT	CASSLVGGREDTQYF
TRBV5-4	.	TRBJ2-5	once	TGTGCCAGCAAACTAATGGCGGAGGGGGAGACCCAGTACTTC	CASKLMAEGETQYF
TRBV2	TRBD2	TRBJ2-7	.	TGTGCCAGCAGAGGGGTCCTAGGACTAGCGAGCTACGAGCAGTACTTC	CASRGVLGLASYEQYF
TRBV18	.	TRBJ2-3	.	TGTGCCAGCTCACCACCCGGCAGGGGCACAGATACGCAGTATTTT	CASSPPGRGTDTQYF
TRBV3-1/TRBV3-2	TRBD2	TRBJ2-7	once	TGTGCCAGCAGCCTGTTACCGGGACTAGCGGGAGTCAGGTACGAGCAGTACTTC	CASSLLPGLAGVRYEQYF
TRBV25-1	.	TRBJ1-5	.	TGTGCCAGCGCGGGGGGCGGCAATCAGCCCCAGCATTTT	CASAGGGNQPQHF
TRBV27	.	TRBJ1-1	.	TGTGCCAGCAGTTTAATCAGGTACACTGAAGCTTTCTTT	CASSLIRYTEAFF
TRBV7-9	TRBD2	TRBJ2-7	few	TGTGCCAGCAGCTCCCCGAGGGGGACTAGTGTCTCCTACGAGCAGTACTTC	CASSSPRGTSVSYEQYF
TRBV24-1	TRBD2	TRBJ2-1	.	TGTGCCACCAGTGATTGGACTAGCGGTCGAGCAGGGAATGAGCAGTTCTTC	CATSDWTSGRAGNEQFF
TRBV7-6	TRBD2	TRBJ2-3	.	TGTGCCAGCAGCTTGGGACTAGCGGGATGGGATACGCAGTATTTT	CASSLGLAGWDTQYF
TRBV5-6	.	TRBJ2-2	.	TGTGCCAGCAGCCCCTCGCGGGGTTGGGACACCGGGGAGCTGTTTTTT	CASSPSRGWDTGELFF
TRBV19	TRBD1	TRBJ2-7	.	TGTGCCAGTAGTATCCTTTCAGGGGGACAGGGTTACTACGAGCAGTACTTC	CASSILSGGQGYYEQYF
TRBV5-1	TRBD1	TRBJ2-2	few	TGCGCCAGCAGCTTGGGGACAGGGGCCGGGGAGCTGTTTTTT	CASSLGTGAGELFF
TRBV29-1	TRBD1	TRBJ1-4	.	TGCAGCGCGATGACAGGGGGAGAAAAACTGTTTTTT	CSAMTGGEKLFF
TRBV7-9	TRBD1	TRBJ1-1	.	TGTGCCAGCAGCAGGGACAGTAACACTGAAGCTTTCTTT	CASSRDSNTEAFF